The 32 T cell receptor beta chains in this list originate from one sample, sequenced in a study of T cells after yellow fever vaccination. TCRdb called the 5' RACE reads again in MiXCR, with one record for every CDR3 protein. This sample has hundreds of thousands of distinct CDR3 sequences; 8.7% occur once, and the top ten carry more than 15%. Sequenced here: PBMCs, sampled on the day of the first yellow fever vaccination. Receptors originate from a young man who received the YFV17D yellow fever vaccine.

This clonotype was counted only a few times. The V and J genes are TRBV5-4 and TRBJ2-2; possible D gene TRBD2, 5 bases. The CDR3 runs to 16 residues. The ends were cut back, 1 base at V and 1 base at J, with 11 bases in the middle. Germline V CDR1 and CDR2: SGHNT, YYREEE (reference sequence). DNA of the CDR3: TGTGCCAGCAGCTTGCCACCTAGCTTGAACACCGGGGAGCTGTTTTTT. Translating gives CASSLPPSLNTGELFF.

V is TRBV7-2 and J is TRBJ2-3; D may be TRBD2 (5 bases). V shed 5 bases and J shed 4 bases, with 7 bases lying between them. CDR1 is SGHTA, CDR2 FQGNSA, per germline. The CDR3 has 12 residues. The CDR3 DNA is TGTGCCAGCAGCAAACTAGCAGATACGCAGTATTTT. Protein product: CASSKLADTQYF.

Ten or more counts support this clonotype. This sequence joins TRBV4-3 and TRBJ1-1; D is ambiguous. Germline CDR1 LGHNA, CDR2 YSLEER. This CDR3 spans 13 amino acids. Trimming cost V 0 bases and J 7 bases, with 9 bases left between them. DNA of the CDR3: TGCGCCAGCAGCCAAGATCGGGAAAGTGAAGCTTTCTTT. This codes for CASSQDRESEAFF.

In its sample, this clonotype was seen many times. The chain uses TRBV7-2 and TRBJ2-2, with 7 bases fitting TRBD2. Germline loops: CDR1 SGHTA, CDR2 FQGNSA. After removal of 5 bases from V and 7 bases from J, the junction contained 16 bases not matched to a gene. There are 17 residues in the CDR3. The CDR3 sequence is CASSPRDYPRGDGELFF. The CDR3, as DNA: TGTGCCAGCAGCCCTCGGGACTACCCCCGTGGAGACGGGGAGCTGTTTTTT.

The CDR3 protein is CSVERGGYTEAFF. The CDR3 nucleotides read TGCAGCGTTGAAAGGGGGGGGTACACTGAAGCTTTCTTT. The chain uses TRBV29-1 and TRBJ1-1; D is perhaps TRBD1 (6 bases). This CDR3 is built from 13 residues. Trimming cost V 2 bases and J 3 bases, with 10 bases left between them. Germline V gene data show CDR1 as SQVTM and CDR2 as ANQGSEA.

This clonotype was seen ten or more times. This chain connects TRBV11-2 to TRBJ2-3, with 7 bases lining up with TRBD2. Germline CDR1 is SGHAT and CDR2 is FQNNGV. This CDR3 is 15 amino acids long. J lost 6 bases, V lost 3 bases, and 9 bases had no gene match. CDR3 bases: TGTGCCAGCAGCTTGGTAACGGGGGGTTCCGATACGCAGTATTTT. The encoded protein is CASSLVTGGSDTQYF.

This chain links TRBV29-1 with TRBJ2-2; weak D call: TRBD2 (5 bases). The CDR3 extends over 15 amino acids. The germline V and J ends were trimmed by 6 bases and 2 bases, with 16 bases remaining between them. The germline gives CDR1 SQVTM, CDR2 ANQGSEA. The CDR3 region has the DNA TGCAGCGTGGATAGCTCCCGGGGTAACACCGGGGAGCTGTTTTTT. Protein sequence: CSVDSSRGNTGELFF.

Many counts were recorded for this clonotype. The gene calls are TRBV7-3 and TRBJ1-4; D unclear. Germline CDR1 SGHTA, CDR2 FQGTGA. Trimming left V 5 bases short and J 7 bases short, with 11 bases between. The CDR3 runs 13 residues. The CDR3 is CASSPSAGEKLFF. DNA of the CDR3: TGTGCCAGCAGCCCAAGTGCGGGTGAAAAACTGTTTTTT.

This clonotype has a handful of counts. This chain links TRBV14 with TRBJ2-5, with D tentatively TRBD2 (7 bases). V was shortened by 4 bases and J by 4 bases, with 13 bases between the two germline ends. Germline values: CDR1 SGHDN, CDR2 FVKESK. The CDR3 contains 14 residues. The CDR3 DNA follows: TGTGCCAGCAGCCCAGGGGAGGGTACAGAGACCCAGTACTTC. Translation: CASSPGEGTETQYF.

There are a few counts of this clonotype. The chain is built from TRBV27 and TRBJ2-3; the D is unclear. Trimming took off 4 bases at V and 5 bases at J, with 7 bases between the two ends. Germline lookup yields CDR1 MNHEY and CDR2 SMNVEV (reference sequence). This CDR3 comprises 12 residues. The CDR3: CASSYLGDTQYF. The DNA of the CDR3 is TGTGCCAGCAGTTATCTCGGAGATACGCAGTATTTT.

This clonotype has just a few counts. V usage is TRBV2 and J usage is TRBJ2-5; the D is unclear. CDR3 length: 14 amino acids. In germline, CDR1 is SNHLY, CDR2 FYNNEI. With 6 bases removed from V and 3 bases from J, the gap between germline ends came to 14 bases. Here the CDR3 DNA reads TGTGCCAGCAGCCCCCACCTGGTGAAAGAGACCCAGTACTTC. This sequence encodes CASSPHLVKETQYF.

In this sample, this clonotype turned up many times. The genes are TRBV4-2 and TRBJ1-5, with D hard to call. CDR3 length: 16 residues. With 1 base removed from V and 5 bases from J, the gap between germline ends came to 15 bases. Per the germline V gene, CDR1 is LGHNA and CDR2 is YNFKEQ. CDR3 region: CASSQVANGIDQPQHF. The DNA of the CDR3 is TGTGCCAGCAGCCAAGTTGCTAACGGAATAGATCAGCCCCAGCATTTT.

This clonotype was found many times. The chain links TRBV18 to TRBJ2-1; TRBD2 matches at 12 bases. V gave up 6 bases and J gave up 9 bases; unmatched junction bases: 6. Germline V CDR1 and CDR2: KGHSH, LQKENI. CDR3 length: 14 amino acids. CDR3: CASSPGTSGLEQFF. The CDR3 bases are TGTGCCAGCTCCCCCGGGACTAGCGGGCTTGAGCAGTTCTTC.

This chain connects TRBV7-2 to TRBJ1-6; D gene unclear. The CDR3 runs to 15 residues. V was pared by 2 bases and J by 6 bases, with 11 bases between. Germline assignment: CDR1 SGHTA and CDR2 FQGNSA. CDR3 protein: CASSLPDRSNSPLHF. In DNA, the CDR3 is TGTGCCAGCAGCTTACCGGACCGATCTAATTCACCCCTCCACTTT.

J is TRBJ1-1 and V is TRBV12-3 or TRBV12-4, with D uncertain. The CDR3 spans 15 residues. Trimming pared 2 bases from V and 5 bases from J, leaving 15 bases between. CDR3 nucleotide sequence: TGTGCCAGCAGTTTAAGGTTGGGTGAAGTGACTGAAGCTTTCTTT. Protein product: CASSLRLGEVTEAFF.

The V and J genes are TRBV6-2 or TRBV6-3 and TRBJ1-5; D gene uncertain. Germline-derived CDR1 and CDR2 are MNHEY and SVGEGT. V was trimmed by 2 bases and J by 5 bases, leaving 10 bases between them. The CDR3 has 14 amino acids. The CDR3 region has the DNA TGTGCCAGCAGTTACGAAACGGTGCATCAGCCCCAGCATTTT. Amino acids: CASSYETVHQPQHF.

This clonotype came up a few times. J is TRBJ2-5 and V is TRBV9; the D gene could be TRBD1 or TRBD2 (6 bases each). Germline-derived CDR1 and CDR2 are SGDLS and YYNGEE. CDR3 length: 13 residues. Trimming shortened V by 3 bases and J by 4 bases, and 10 bases separated the two germline ends. CDR3 amino acids: CASSDEGGETQYF. The CDR3 region has the DNA TGTGCCAGCAGCGACGAGGGGGGAGAGACCCAGTACTTC.

This clonotype appeared a few times. V gene TRBV5-6 combines with J gene TRBJ2-1, with D perhaps matching TRBD2 (5 bases). V was cut by 9 bases and J by 9 bases, with 16 bases left in between. The CDR3 has 12 residues. CDR1 and CDR2 from the germline V gene are SGHDT and YYEEEE. CDR3 region: CATEILGSEQFF. The CDR3 nucleotides are TGTGCCACAGAAATTTTGGGGAGTGAGCAGTTCTTC.

The sample holds a few counts of this clonotype. The chain links TRBV4-3 to TRBJ2-1; 11 positions agree with TRBD2. Germline loops: CDR1 LGHNA, CDR2 YSLEER. The CDR3 extends over 17 amino acids. Germline trimming cut 3 bases from V and 7 bases from J; bases unmatched to any gene: 11. CDR3 loop: CASSQNLAGGPLNEQFF. CDR3 nucleotide sequence: TGCGCCAGCAGCCAGAATTTAGCGGGGGGGCCGCTGAATGAGCAGTTCTTC.

The CDR3 loop is CASIETGRRTEAFF. CDR3 nucleotide sequence: TGTGCCAGCATTGAGACAGGGCGTAGGACTGAAGCTTTCTTT. This rearrangement joins TRBV2 to TRBJ1-1; 7 bases match TRBD1. CDR1 and CDR2 from the germline V gene are SNHLY and FYNNEI. V shed 7 bases and J 5 bases; nucleotides not matched to a gene: 10. CDR3 length: 14 amino acids.

V usage is TRBV6-5 and J usage is TRBJ2-5; D is possibly TRBD2 (5 bases). V was pared by 0 bases and J by 7 bases, with 15 bases between. This CDR3 has 15 residues. The V gene's germline CDR1 is MNHEY and CDR2 SVGAGI. CDR3: CASSYSGLAAGTQYF. For the CDR3, the DNA is TGTGCCAGCAGTTACTCTGGCCTAGCAGCTGGGACCCAGTACTTC.

V is TRBV18 and J is TRBJ2-7; TRBD2 matches 14 bases. This CDR3 contains 14 residues. Germline assignment: CDR1 KGHSH and CDR2 LQKENI. The V gene end was trimmed by 5 bases and the J gene end by 5 bases; junction bases not matched to a gene: 2. CDR3 in DNA: TGTGCCAGCTCAGCGGGACTAGCGGGGGACGAGCAGTACTTC. Translating it yields CASSAGLAGDEQYF.

Ten or more counts support this clonotype. This chain uses TRBV6-1 with TRBJ2-7, with 11 bases fitting TRBD2. The CDR3 spans 15 residues. The junction had 4 bases not matched to a gene; V was cut back by 5 bases and J by 1 base. In germline, CDR1 is MNHNS, CDR2 SASEGT. The CDR3 DNA is TGTGCCAGCAGTACCTCTAGCGGGGGGTCCTACGAGCAGTACGTC. As protein: CASSTSSGGSYEQYV.

This clonotype was seen at least ten times. The J gene is TRBJ1-2, the V gene TRBV12-3 or TRBV12-4, with 11 bases lining up with TRBD1. With V trimmed by 5 bases and J by 2 bases, 4 bases remained unmatched. The CDR3 has 15 residues. CDR3 DNA: TGTGCCAGCAGTCGGACAGGGGGCGCCAACTATGGCTACACCTTC. This translates into CASSRTGGANYGYTF.

The genes are TRBV5-1 and TRBJ2-7; 13 positions match TRBD2. Per germline, CDR1 SGHRS and CDR2 YFSETQ. J was trimmed by 2 bases and V by 4 bases; bases with no gene match: 9. The CDR3 is 17 residues long. CDR3 sequence: CASSLGLAGEKTYEQYF. CDR3 DNA: TGCGCCAGCAGCCTCGGACTAGCGGGGGAGAAAACCTACGAGCAGTACTTC.

This clonotype has just a few counts. CDR3 nucleotides: TGTGCCAGCAGCGGCGGAGGGGACAGGAGGTTTAGGCCCCTCCCCTACGAGCAGTACTTC. It encodes CASSGGGDRRFRPLPYEQYF. V usage is TRBV5-6 and J usage is TRBJ2-7; 8 bases align to TRBD1. Germline V CDR1 and CDR2: SGHDT, YYEEEE. V lost 4 bases and J lost 2; bases outside the gene matches: 23. This CDR3 has 20 residues. The whole variable domain, filled in from reference TRBV5-6 and TRBJ2-7, reads DAGVTQSPTHLIKTRGQQVTLRCSPKSGHDTVSWYQQALGQGPQFIFQYYEEEERQRGNFPDRFSGHQFPNYSSELNVNALLLGDSALYLCASSGGGDRRFRPLPYEQYFGPGTRLTVT.

This sequence joins TRBV3-1 and TRBJ2-7, with D maybe TRBD1 (5 bases). V dropped 1 base and J dropped 3 bases, with 10 bases sitting between them. The CDR3 runs 14 residues. Germline CDR1 is LGHDT and CDR2 is YNNKEL (reference sequence). The CDR3 sequence is CASSQGQKLYEQYV. The CDR3, as DNA: TGTGCCAGCAGCCAAGGACAGAAACTCTACGAGCAGTACGTC.

A remark on this clonotype: One junction end does not reproduce the germline sequence, and a read error may be involved. The rearrangement links TRBV27 to TRBJ2-6; no definite D call. In germline, CDR1 is MNHEY, CDR2 SMNVEV (reference sequence). CDR3 length: 13 amino acids. This CDR3 reads CANSFGGANVLTF. In DNA form, the CDR3 reads TGTGCCAACAGTTTTGGTGGGGCCAACGTCCTGACTTTC.

This clonotype was observed many times. The chain carries TRBV3-1 and TRBJ2-1, with D hard to call. Germline CDR1 and CDR2: LGHDT and YNNKEL (reference sequence). The germline V and J ends were trimmed by 3 bases and 0 bases, with 15 bases remaining between them. The CDR3 length is 17 residues. The CDR3 loop is CASSHLTSPYSYNEQFF. In nucleotides, the CDR3 is TGTGCCAGCAGCCACCTGACCAGTCCCTACTCCTACAATGAGCAGTTCTTC.

The rearrangement uses TRBV29-1 and TRBJ2-5; TRBD1 matches at 10 bases. CDR3 size: 14 residues. CDR1 SQVTM and CDR2 ANQGSEA come from the germline V gene. V lost 7 bases, J lost 6 bases, and 11 bases stayed unmatched. CDR3 sequence (DNA): TGCAGCGGCCGGAGGGACAGGGGAACGCAGACCCAGTACTTC. It yields the protein CSGRRDRGTQTQYF.

V is TRBV3-1 and J is TRBJ2-7; D is uncertain. Deletions cut 4 bases from V and 6 bases from J, with 13 bases between. The CDR3 consists of 13 residues. Germline V gene sequence: CDR1 LGHDT, CDR2 YNNKEL (reference sequence). The CDR3 spells CASSRWMGFEQYV. DNA of the CDR3: TGTGCCAGCAGCCGGTGGATGGGTTTCGAGCAGTACGTC.

This clonotype showed up just a few times. This chain links TRBV6-2 or TRBV6-3 with TRBJ2-2; 7 bases are shared with TRBD1. The V gene's germline CDR1 is MNHEY and CDR2 SVGEGT. There are 15 residues in the CDR3. Unmatched junction bases numbered 9, after V lost 8 bases and J lost 3 bases. The CDR3 sequence is CASQAGTDHTGELFF. CDR3 DNA sequence: TGTGCCAGCCAGGCCGGGACAGACCACACCGGGGAGCTGTTTTTT.